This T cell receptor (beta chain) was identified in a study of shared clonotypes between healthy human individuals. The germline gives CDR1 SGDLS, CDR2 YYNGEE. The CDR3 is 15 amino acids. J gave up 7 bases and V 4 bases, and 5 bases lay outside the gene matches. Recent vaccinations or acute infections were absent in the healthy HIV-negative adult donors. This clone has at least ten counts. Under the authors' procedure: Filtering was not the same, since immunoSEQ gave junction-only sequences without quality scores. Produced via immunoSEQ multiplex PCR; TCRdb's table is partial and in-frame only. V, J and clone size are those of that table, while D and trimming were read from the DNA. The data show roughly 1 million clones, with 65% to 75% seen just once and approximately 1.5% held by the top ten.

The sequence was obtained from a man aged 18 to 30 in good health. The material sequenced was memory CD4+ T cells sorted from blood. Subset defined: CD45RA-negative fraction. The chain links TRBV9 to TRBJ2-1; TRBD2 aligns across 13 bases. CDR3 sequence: CASSPRTSGRNEQFF. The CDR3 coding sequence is TGTGCCAGCAGCCCGCGGACTAGCGGGAGAAATGAGCAGTTCTTC.